This T cell receptor (beta chain) was captured in a study of CD8+ T cells in alopecia areata (dated by TCRdb to the late 2010s). As for the study more broadly: Skin from C3H/HeJ donors with spontaneous alopecia (about 6-12 months old) was grafted onto female C3H/HeJ recipients that were roughly 7-11 weeks old. The study used high-throughput TCRbeta sequencing to examine T cell clonal expansion in alopecia areata, in both the C3H/HeJ mouse model and human patients. Human TCRbeta sequencing covered scalp tissue and sorted CD4+ and CD8+ peripheral blood T cells from patchy and totalis/universalis alopecia areata patients and healthy controls. Clonality in the scalp was compared among normal scalp (n=4), patchy alopecia areata scalp (n=8), and alopecia totalis/universalis scalp (n=8). RNA came from the PAXgene miRNA kit for fixed scalp, the miRNeasy kit for PBMCs, and the RNeasy kit for mouse skin. immunoSEQ multiplex PCR using 35 Vbeta forward primers and 13 Jbeta reverse primers was used to amplify TCRbeta CDR3 regions. What the study reported, not specific to this receptor: Unlike mouse skin, which is dominated by gammadelta T cells, normal human skin has resident alphabeta T cells that are also sequenced, and this complicates analysis of the scalp TCR repertoire. Shared TCR sequences between patients were less evident than in mice, which may be partly attributable to HLA diversity in the patient population. Compared with normal scalp, lesional scalp had higher clonality and more expanded CD8+ clones, particularly in alopecia totalis/universalis, a pattern that suggests antigenic drive.

The library was produced with the immunoSEQ multiplex PCR assay. For TCR sequencing, RNA was extracted from every sample and reverse transcribed into cDNA to serve as template. First-strand cDNA was synthesized using SuperScript III with a 2:1 mix of oligo-dT and random hexamers. A synthetic immune receptor repertoire was used to gauge amplification bias, and whatever bias remained was removed computationally. Sequencing of the libraries was done on Illumina HiSeq with 60 bp reads that cover the CDR3, reading from J toward V. The paper's data handling went like this. Raw reads were preprocessed to remove errors, and CDR3 was defined according to IMGT conventions as the region from the conserved cysteine to phenylalanine. To get clonality, Shannon entropy was normalized by log2 of the number of productive unique TCRs and the result was subtracted from 1. Scalp TCRbeta sequences were cross-referenced with sorted blood CD4 and CD8 repertoires so that the CD4 or CD8 identity of scalp clones could be inferred. TCRdb's version of the immuneACCESS table is confined to in-frame rearrangements and falls short of the full clone set. An unresolved V gene accounts for under half of the shortfall where checked; the remainder is of unknown origin. V and J calls plus clone size are reproduced from that table; the DNA served to infer D and trimming. The table gives around 290,000 clones for this sample, with none occurring only once. 0.9% to 1.5% of the sample rests with the top ten.

In the case of this clone: Its target antigen remains unknown. Because the receptor is murine, the gene names and germline sequences shown are mouse ones.

Cells from mouse cutaneous lymph nodes were pooled, stained for CD4, CD8alpha, NKG2D, NKG2ACE and other markers, and then sorted on a BD Influx. The TCR sequence derives from a C3H/HeJ mouse with alopecia areata. The strain in question carries the MHC haplotype H2-k. What was sequenced was CD4+ T cells sorted from a lymph node.

CDR3 DNA, as far as it was read: TGTGCCAGCAGCCAAGGACTGGGGGGGATCTATGCT. Its protein reads: CASSQGLGGIYA. In full, the CDR3 reads CASSQGLGGIYAEQFF. This chain is built from TRBV5 and TRBJ2-1; the junction holds 11 bases that match TRBD2. Read sequence stops 4 residues before the CDR3 end, and the germline J gene provides the missing end. The CDR3 goes from the cysteine to the phenylalanine over 16 residues. Shown are 36 bases from within the CDR3, in frame from base 1. Relative to germline, V is missing 1 base and J is missing 3 bases, with 2 bases of the junction outside any gene match. CDR1 and CDR2, per the germline V gene (reference sequence), are LGHNA and YNLKQL.